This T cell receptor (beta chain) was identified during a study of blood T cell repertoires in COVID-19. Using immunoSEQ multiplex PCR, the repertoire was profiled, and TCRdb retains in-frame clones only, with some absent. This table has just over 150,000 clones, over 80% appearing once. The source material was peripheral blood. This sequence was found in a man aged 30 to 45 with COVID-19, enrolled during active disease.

CDR3 in amino acids: CASSSRSYQETQYF. CDR3 in DNA: TGTGCCAGCAGCTCTAGATCGTACCAAGAGACCCAGTACTTC. This chain joins TRBV7-9 and TRBJ2-5, with D uncertain. This CDR3 contains 14 residues. The V and J ends lost 4 bases and 0 bases respectively, with 9 bases between them. Germline CDR1 reads SEHNR; CDR2 reads FQNEAQ (reference sequence).